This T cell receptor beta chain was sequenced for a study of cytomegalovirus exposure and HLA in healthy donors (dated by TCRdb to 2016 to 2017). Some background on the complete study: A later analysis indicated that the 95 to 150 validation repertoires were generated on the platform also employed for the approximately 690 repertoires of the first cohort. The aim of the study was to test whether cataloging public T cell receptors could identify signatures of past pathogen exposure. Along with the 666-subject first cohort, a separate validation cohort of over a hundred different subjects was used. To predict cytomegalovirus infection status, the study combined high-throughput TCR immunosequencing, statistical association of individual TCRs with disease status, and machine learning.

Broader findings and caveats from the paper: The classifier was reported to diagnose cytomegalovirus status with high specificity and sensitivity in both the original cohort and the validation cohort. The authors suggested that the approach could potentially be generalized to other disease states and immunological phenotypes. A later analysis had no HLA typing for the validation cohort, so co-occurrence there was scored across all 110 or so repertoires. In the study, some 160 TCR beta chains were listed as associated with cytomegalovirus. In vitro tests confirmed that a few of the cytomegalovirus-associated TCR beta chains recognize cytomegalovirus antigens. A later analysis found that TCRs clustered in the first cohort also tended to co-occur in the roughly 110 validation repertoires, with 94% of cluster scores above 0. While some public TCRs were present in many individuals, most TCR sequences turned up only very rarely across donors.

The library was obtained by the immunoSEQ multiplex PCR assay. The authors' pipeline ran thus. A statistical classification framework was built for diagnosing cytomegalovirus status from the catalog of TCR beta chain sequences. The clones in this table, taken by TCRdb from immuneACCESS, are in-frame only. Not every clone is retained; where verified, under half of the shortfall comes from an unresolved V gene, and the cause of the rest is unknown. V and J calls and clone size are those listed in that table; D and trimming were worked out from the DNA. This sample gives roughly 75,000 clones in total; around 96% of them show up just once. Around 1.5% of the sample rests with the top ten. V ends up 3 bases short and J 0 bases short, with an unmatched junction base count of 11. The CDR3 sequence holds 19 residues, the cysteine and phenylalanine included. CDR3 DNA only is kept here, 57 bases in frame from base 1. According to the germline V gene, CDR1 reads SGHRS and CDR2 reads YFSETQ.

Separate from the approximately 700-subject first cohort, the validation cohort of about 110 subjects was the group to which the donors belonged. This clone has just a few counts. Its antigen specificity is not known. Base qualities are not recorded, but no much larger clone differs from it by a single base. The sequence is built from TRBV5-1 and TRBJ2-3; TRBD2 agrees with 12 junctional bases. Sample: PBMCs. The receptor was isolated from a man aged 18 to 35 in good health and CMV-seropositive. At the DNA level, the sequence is TGCGCCAGCAGCTCAATACCACCGACTAGCGGGGGCAGCACAGATACGCAGTATTTT. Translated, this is CASSSIPPTSGGSTDTQYF. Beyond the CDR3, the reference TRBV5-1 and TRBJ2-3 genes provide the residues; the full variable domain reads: KAGVTQTPRYLIKTRGQQVTLSCSPISGHRSVSWYQQTPGQGLQFLFEYFSETQRNKGNFPGRFSGRQFSNSRSEMNVSTLELGDSALYLCASSSIPPTSGGSTDTQYFGPGTRLTVL.